A selection of T cell receptor beta chains follows, all from one sample in a study of OX40 agonist ivuxolimab in advanced cancers. Using immunoSEQ multiplex PCR, the repertoire was profiled, and TCRdb retains in-frame clones only, with some absent. This sample carries thousands of clones, about three quarters of them seen once, and the ten largest clones take 20% to 25%. Sequenced here: CD4+ or CD8+ T cells sorted from blood, sampled in a trial of the OX40 agonist ivuxolimab. These receptors were obtained from an adult with an advanced solid tumor such as melanoma, head and neck, liver or kidney cancer. CDR3s leave out the opening cysteine and the closing phenylalanine or tryptophan.

v_call	cdr3_length	j_call	cdr3_aa
TRBV28	14	TRBJ2-6	ASSLLAGAGANVLT
TRBV29-1	14	TRBJ1-2	SVLPGGADPNYGYT
TRBV16	14	TRBJ1-2	ASSQSAGELNYGYT
TRBV2	11	TRBJ1-5	ASTRYSNQPQH
TRBV27	12	TRBJ2-7	ASSLRGRMNEQY
TRBV19	15	TRBJ2-1	ASGSNRIVSSYNEQF
TRBV7-8	15	TRBJ2-3	ASSLAGQGIFPDTQY
TRBV27	13	TRBJ2-3	ASSTGYSSTDTQY
TRBV14	13	TRBJ2-7	ASSQDYGYSYEQY
TRBV5-5	9	TRBJ2-7	ASSFVSEQY
TRBV9	17	TRBJ2-5	ASSAGLAGGPGPQETQY
TRBV9	11	TRBJ2-3	ASSVTSTDTQY
TRBV5-4	10	TRBJ1-3	ASSLDGNTIY
TRBV4-1	13	TRBJ2-1	ASSPWAGGPGEQF
TRBV6-9	11	TRBJ2-5	ASRGLLEETQY
TRBV4-3	17	TRBJ2-6	ASSQAWTGEFPGANVLT
TRBV9	11	TRBJ1-1	ASSQEGYTEAF
TRBV21-1	14	TRBJ1-6	ASSKGSGTNDSPLH
TRBV28	9	TRBJ2-7	ASSLGYGSD
TRBV5-6	14	TRBJ2-7	ASSLGGEGGFYEQY
TRBV27	14	TRBJ1-2	ASSPSYRGNDYGYT
TRBV13	12	TRBJ1-1	ASSLEEVDTEAL
TRBV5-4	17	TRBJ2-7	ASSFAPQKGTRFSYEQY
TRBV11-2	12	TRBJ2-1	ASSFLGGYNEQF
TRBV27	11	TRBJ2-7	ASSGGRGYEQY
TRBV9	11	TRBJ1-2	ASSVGGDYGYT
TRBV13	12	TRBJ2-7	ASSFRAANNEQY
TRBV30	16	TRBJ2-7	AWSVGTSGPLWPDEQY
TRBV6-1	12	TRBJ1-1	ASREGGQVDEAF
TRBV28	15	TRBJ2-1	ASSFFGPRGVPNEQF
TRBV6-5	11	TRBJ2-3	ASSLFDTDTQY
TRBV7-9	11	TRBJ1-2	ASSPFLAYGYT
TRBV12-2	16	TRBJ1-2	ASRLPDPSRASWYGYT
TRBV5-4	13	TRBJ2-3	ASSLPEGYTDTQY
TRBV28	14	TRBJ1-1	ASKPGQGGWNTEAF
TRBV10-1	14	TRBJ2-7	ASSGWTSGSTYEQY
TRBV4-1	12	TRBJ2-7	ASSRNQGAHEQY
TRBV11-3	13	TRBJ2-2	ASSARSSDTGELF
TRBV30	12	TRBJ2-3	AWSSLAGADTQY
TRBV11-3	12	TRBJ2-7	ASSFGTGEVEQY
TRBV7-9	12	TRBJ1-4	ASSLGSPNEKLF
TRBV7-4	9	TRBJ2-1	ASSLGNEQF
TRBV4-3	13	TRBJ2-1	ASSQDGVRLNEQF
TRBV28	14	TRBJ2-7	ASSQTPDRNSYEQY
TRBV7-3	12	TRBJ1-5	ASGGRGVNQPQH
TRBV9	16	TRBJ2-5	ASSAAPSPAGGPLAQY
TRBV9	13	TRBJ2-5	ASSSPGQGGETQY
TRBV11-2	12	TRBJ2-7	ASSNSIDSYEQY
TRBV7-9	14	TRBJ2-1	ASSPRGAHSYNEQF